The 31 T cell receptor beta chains below were found in one sample sequenced in a study of blood T cells in healthy people across ages. Sample-barcoded 5' priming and a J-beta primer mix drove a second PCR of roughly 6 to 12 cycles. Each CDR3 protein gets one entry after TCRdb re-called the 5' RACE reads with MiXCR. This repertoire shows roughly 720,000 distinct CDR3 sequences, less than 70% found once; its top ten account for approximately 41%. The sequencing input was blood. The receptors were sampled from a man older than 75 in good health.

The J gene is TRBJ2-6, the V gene TRBV28; D ambiguous. This CDR3 has 12 residues. Germline-derived CDR1 and CDR2 are MDHEN and SYDVKM. V was clipped by 10 bases and J by 1 base, with 5 bases between them. CDR3 sequence reads: CATESGANVLTF. For the CDR3, the DNA is TGTGCCACCGAGTCTGGGGCCAACGTCCTGACTTTC.

The table lists this clonotype with a few counts. The chain has TRBV11-2 and TRBJ2-7; D is perhaps TRBD2 (6 bases). The CDR3 is 15 amino acids. Germline lookup yields CDR1 SGHAT and CDR2 FQNNGV. Trimming left V 5 bases short and J 3 bases short, with 17 bases between. The CDR3 DNA is TGTGCCAGCAGCGAAACATCTACTAGCTTCTACGAGCAGTACTTC. It yields the protein CASSETSTSFYEQYF.

The chain is built from TRBV19 and TRBJ1-2; D is ambiguous. CDR1 and CDR2 from the germline V gene are LNHDA and SQIVND (reference sequence). The CDR3 consists of 15 residues. V was clipped by 0 bases and J by 8 bases, with 16 bases between them. Written as DNA, the CDR3 is TGTGCCAGTAGTATAGACGTAGGGAGGGTTCCGGGCTACACCTTC. Its protein is CASSIDVGRVPGYTF.

This clonotype turned up a few times. The J gene is TRBJ2-1, the V gene TRBV24-1; TRBD2 matches 7 bases. Germline CDR1 is KGHDR and CDR2 is SFDVKD. The CDR3 runs 17 residues. The V and J ends lost 4 bases and 0 bases, in that order; junction bases with no gene match: 8. The chain's CDR3 is CATSEPSSGLSYNEQFF. The CDR3 DNA reads TGTGCCACCAGTGAACCCTCTAGCGGCCTCTCCTACAATGAGCAGTTCTTC.

In its sample, this clonotype was seen once. This chain joins TRBV7-2 and TRBJ2-1; D is possibly TRBD2 (5 bases). The DNA end lines up better with TRBJ2-7; the J call may be wrong. The germline gives CDR1 SGHTA, CDR2 FQGNSA. The CDR3 spans 16 residues. CDR3 region: CASSLGASLSYNEQYF. DNA of the CDR3: TGTGCCAGCAGCTTAGGGGCTAGCCTCTCCTACAATGAGCAGTACTTC.

The CDR3 DNA follows: TGTGCCAGCAGTTTATGGGGGCTCGAGCAGTACTTC. Translation: CASSLWGLEQYF. The chain is built from TRBV28 and TRBJ2-7; possible D gene TRBD1, 5 bases. The germline CDR1 and CDR2 sequences are MDHEN and SYDVKM. This CDR3 has 12 residues. V was trimmed by 0 bases and J by 6 bases, leaving 6 bases between them.

The V and J genes are TRBV10-3 and TRBJ1-4; no firm D call. The CDR3 is 13 amino acids. The V end lost 8 bases, the J end lost 8 bases, and 15 bases lay between the germline ends. Germline-derived CDR1 and CDR2 are ENHRY and SYGVKD. The CDR3 loop reads CAIADSADEKLFF. CDR3 nucleotide sequence: TGTGCCATCGCTGACTCCGCTGACGAAAAACTGTTTTTT.

The gene calls are TRBV7-9 and TRBJ2-5, with D tentatively TRBD2 (6 bases). V lost 1 base to trimming and J lost 3 bases, with 15 bases between them. Germline CDR1 is SEHNR and CDR2 is FQNEAQ (reference sequence). The length of the CDR3 is 16 residues. The CDR3 loop is CASSLGMGGGEETQYF. In DNA, the CDR3 is TGTGCCAGCAGCTTAGGGATGGGCGGCGGGGAAGAGACCCAGTACTTC.

The chain is built from TRBV12-3 or TRBV12-4 and TRBJ2-6; 9 bases match TRBD1. Losses at the gene ends were 5 bases for V and 1 base for J; bases not matched to a gene: 15. The CDR3 is 20 amino acids. This CDR3 reads CASSPGTGSGFDSGANVLTF. Written as DNA, the CDR3 is TGTGCCAGCAGTCCCGGGACAGGGAGTGGTTTCGATTCTGGGGCCAACGTCCTGACTTTC.

The chain joins TRBV3-1 to TRBJ2-4; D is uncertain. Germline lookup yields CDR1 LGHDT and CDR2 YNNKEL (reference sequence). CDR3 length equals 15 residues. Trimming took 5 bases from V and 0 from J, leaving 11 bases between them. CDR3 protein: CASSTLGLAKNIQYF. CDR3 DNA: TGTGCCAGCAGCACCCTGGGGTTAGCCAAAAACATTCAGTACTTC.

The V call is TRBV7-2, the J call TRBJ2-3; 11 bases line up with TRBD1. The CDR3 runs 15 residues. The germline CDR1 and CDR2 sequences are SGHTA and FQGNSA. The junction had 3 bases not matched to a gene; V was cut back by 3 bases and J by 4 bases. The CDR3 loop is CASSLGQGGPDTQYF. The CDR3 bases are TGTGCCAGCAGCTTGGGACAGGGGGGCCCAGATACGCAGTATTTT.

In DNA, the CDR3 is TGTGCCAGCAGCGGACAGTGGGGCTACACCTTC. Translated, it gives CASSGQWGYTF. The chain couples TRBV28 to TRBJ1-2, with a tentative D call TRBD1 (6 bases). Germline lookup yields CDR1 MDHEN and CDR2 SYDVKM. Trimming removed 6 bases at V and 8 bases at J, with 10 bases between. This CDR3 has 11 residues.

The V and J genes are TRBV27 and TRBJ2-7, with a possible D match to TRBD1 (5 bases). Trimming pared 5 bases from V and 6 bases from J, leaving 14 bases between. Germline loops: CDR1 MNHEY, CDR2 SMNVEV (reference sequence). The CDR3 loop spans 13 amino acids. CDR3 DNA sequence: TGTGCCAGCAGTGTAGGTCAGGGTATCGAGCAGTACTTC. This translates into CASSVGQGIEQYF.

This clonotype has a single count. The chain employs TRBV12-3 or TRBV12-4 and TRBJ2-5, with 7 bases identical to TRBD2. The trim removed 3 bases at V and 11 bases at J, leaving 12 bases unmatched. The CDR3 is 14 amino acids. The CDR3 region has the DNA TGTGCCAGCAGTTTTTGGGCGGGAGCGGGTGAGCAGTACTTC. Its protein is CASSFWAGAGEQYF.

The CDR3 region has the DNA TGTGCCAGCAGCTCATCCTATGGGGCTGGGACAAGACGATCTGGGGCCAACGTCCTGACTTTC. Protein sequence: CASSSSYGAGTRRSGANVLTF. The rearrangement uses TRBV11-1 and TRBJ2-6; D is possibly TRBD1 (6 bases). The germline V and J ends were trimmed by 4 bases and 1 base, with 26 bases remaining between them. The CDR3 sequence is 21 residues long. Germline V lookup: CDR1 SGHAT, CDR2 FQDESV (reference sequence).

As to this clonotype: Relative to the germline gene, one junction end is altered; a read error may explain this. The chain combines TRBV9 with TRBJ2-4; 10 bases map to TRBD2. The end of the DNA aligns better with TRBJ2-7, so the J call may be wrong. The CDR3 spans 14 residues. Per germline, CDR1 SGDLS and CDR2 YYNGEE. The CDR3 sequence is CASSPWTSGNEQYF. The CDR3 region has the DNA TGTGCTAGCAGCCCCTGGACTAGCGGCAACGAGCAGTACTTC.

The chain combines TRBV7-2 with TRBJ2-6; TRBD2 might be the D (6 bases). This CDR3 has 18 residues. The germline V gene has CDR1 SGHTA and CDR2 FQGNSA. V lost 4 bases, J lost 1 base, and 17 bases lay in between. CDR3 nucleotides: TGTGCCAGCAGCTCCAGACCTGGTGGGGGGTCTGGGGCCAACGTCCTGACTTTC. Translating it yields CASSSRPGGGSGANVLTF. Full variable domain (missing parts from reference TRBV7-2 and TRBJ2-6): GAGVSQSPSNKVTEKGKDVELRCDPISGHTALYWYRQSLGQGLEFLIYFQGNSAPDKSGLPSDRFSAERTGGSVSTLTIQRTQQEDSAVYLCASSSRPGGGSGANVLTFGAGSRLTVL.

The V gene is TRBV27, the J gene TRBJ2-7, with D possibly being TRBD2 (6 bases). Germline-derived CDR1 and CDR2 are MNHEY and SMNVEV (reference sequence). V gave up 5 bases and J gave up 0 bases, with 14 bases separating them. The CDR3 covers 15 residues. CDR3 sequence reads: CASSALGDFSYEQYF. The CDR3 DNA reads as TGTGCCAGCAGTGCGCTCGGGGACTTCTCCTACGAGCAGTACTTC.

The chain links TRBV24-1 to TRBJ1-2; 7 bases map to TRBD1. In germline, CDR1 is KGHDR, CDR2 SFDVKD. The CDR3 runs 14 residues. J gave up 5 bases and V 6 bases, and 8 bases lay outside the gene matches. CDR3 DNA: TGTGCCACCAGTCCGGGCAGGGGGACTTATGGCTACACCTTC. Translation: CATSPGRGTYGYTF.

In its sample, this clonotype was seen once. CDR3 protein: CASSDSLAGYNEQFF. For the CDR3, the DNA is TGTGCCAGCAGTGATTCGCTAGCGGGGTACAATGAGCAGTTCTTC. V is TRBV6-1 and J is TRBJ2-1, with 9 nucleotides matching TRBD2. The germline V gene encodes CDR1 MNHNS and CDR2 SASEGT. CDR3 length: 15 amino acids. V lost 3 bases, J lost 4 bases, and 4 bases stayed unmatched.

The chain combines TRBV28 with TRBJ1-5; 8 bases map to TRBD1. The CDR3 runs to 15 residues. CDR1 and CDR2 (germline): MDHEN, SYDVKM. The V and J ends lost 6 bases and 6 bases, in that order; junction bases with no gene match: 10. The CDR3 protein is CASSKRQGKGQPQHF. The CDR3 bases are TGTGCCAGCAGCAAACGACAGGGGAAAGGTCAGCCCCAGCATTTT.

The chain carries TRBV24-1 and TRBJ2-7; D is perhaps TRBD2 (7 bases). The CDR3 spans 18 residues. The V and J ends lost 8 bases and 3 bases respectively, with 28 bases between them. Germline CDR1 and CDR2: KGHDR and SFDVKD. The CDR3 loop is CATNLPSGGGPLYYEQYF. In DNA, the CDR3 is TGTGCCACCAACCTCCCTTCGGGCGGGGGCCCTCTGTACTACGAGCAGTACTTC.

V gene TRBV27 combines with J gene TRBJ1-2; 8 bases align to TRBD1. The CDR3 has 17 amino acids. Trimming removed 8 bases from V and 2 bases from J; junction bases left unmatched: 16. Germline loops: CDR1 MNHEY, CDR2 SMNVEV (reference sequence). CDR3 in DNA: TGTGCCAGCGGAGACAGGGGCATCCCCTCATTCAACTATGGCTACACCTTC. This codes for CASGDRGIPSFNYGYTF.

The chain joins TRBV10-3 to TRBJ1-2; 9 nucleotides line up with TRBD1. V was pared by 10 bases and J by 6 bases, with 6 bases of the junction left unmatched. The CDR3 extends over 12 amino acids. Germline V CDR1 and CDR2: ENHRY, SYGVKD. The CDR3 region has the DNA TGTGCCACCGTTACAGGGGGCCATGGCTACACCTTC. It is translated as CATVTGGHGYTF.

This chain joins TRBV25-1 and TRBJ2-7, with D uncertain. Deletions cut 4 bases from V and 1 base from J, with 11 bases between. CDR1 MGHDK and CDR2 SYGVNS come from the germline V gene. The CDR3 runs to 14 residues. The chain's CDR3 is CASSATVNSYEQYF. The CDR3 DNA reads as TGTGCCAGCAGTGCAACAGTTAATTCCTACGAGCAGTACTTC.

This clonotype was seen a handful of times. The chain's CDR3 is CASSLGTSDEQYF. CDR3 bases: TGCGCCAGCAGCTTAGGGACTAGCGACGAGCAGTACTTC. V usage is TRBV5-1 and J usage is TRBJ2-5; the match to TRBD2 covers 10 bases. The end of the DNA fits TRBJ2-7 better, so the J call may be wrong. The CDR3 length is 13 residues. Germline V gives CDR1 SGHRS, CDR2 YFSETQ.

The rearrangement joins TRBV25-1 to TRBJ2-5, with 8 nucleotides matching TRBD2. The CDR3 length is 15 residues. V gave up 5 bases and J gave up 11 bases; unmatched junction bases: 16. Germline V CDR1 and CDR2: MGHDK, SYGVNS. CDR3 bases: TGTGCCAGCAGTCAACGAAGCGGGAGATGGGATGAGCAGTACTTC. It specifies CASSQRSGRWDEQYF.

This clonotype was observed a handful of times. The chain joins TRBV10-2 to TRBJ2-7; tentatively, D is TRBD1 (6 bases). Trimming cost V 6 bases and J 0 bases, with 9 bases left between them. Germline CDR1 and CDR2: WSHSY and SAAADI. This CDR3 has 13 amino acids. The CDR3 sequence is CASSTGNSYEQYF. Here the CDR3 DNA reads TGCGCCAGCAGCACAGGGAACTCCTACGAGCAGTACTTC.

As to this clonotype: No conserved phenylalanine or tryptophan ends this CDR3, so it is likely a read error. The chain combines TRBV5-1 with TRBJ2-7, with D possibly matching TRBD1 (6 bases). Trimming left V 3 bases short and J 1 base short, with 11 bases between. CDR3 length equals 14 residues. Looked up from germline, CDR1 is SGHRS and CDR2 is YFSETQ. CDR3 residues: CASSWGQGSYEQYL. The CDR3 DNA follows: TGCGCCAGCAGCTGGGGGCAGGGTTCCTACGAGCAGTACTTA.

Only one count was recorded for this clonotype. The chain is built from TRBV29-1 and TRBJ2-4, with a tentative D call TRBD1 (6 bases). The closer fit of TRBJ2-7 to the DNA end suggests the J call may be wrong. This CDR3 comprises 12 residues. The V gene's germline CDR1 is SQVTM and CDR2 ANQGSEA. This CDR3 is CSVAPTGTEQYF. CDR3 nucleotide sequence: TGCAGCGTTGCACCCACAGGGACCGAGCAGTACTTC.

This clonotype has more than one count but fewer than ten. The rearrangement uses TRBV20-1 and TRBJ2-1, with 9 bases identical to TRBD2. The V gene's germline CDR1 is DFQATT and CDR2 SNEGSKA (reference sequence). Trimming at V came to 3 bases and at J to 9 bases, leaving 9 bases not matched to a gene. The CDR3 spans 14 residues. The chain's CDR3 is CSARGTGTSIEQFF. Here the CDR3 DNA reads TGCAGTGCTAGGGGCACCGGGACTAGCATTGAGCAGTTCTTC.